This T cell receptor (beta chain) emerged from a study of Ad26.COV2.S vaccination and SARS-CoV-2 variants. Documented treatment: approximately 18 received Ad26.COV2.S at low or high dose, single or two shots; roughly five received placebo; per-sample allocation not given. Sampling took place 63 days after the first vaccine or placebo injection. A Boston adult aged 18-55 years was the donor. TCRdb's copy holds only in-frame clones and misses some; the assay was immunoSEQ multiplex PCR. The sample lists roughly 380,000 clones, around 84% occurring once. CDR1 is SGHNT and CDR2 is YYREEE in the germline V gene (reference sequence). The CDR3 is 15 amino acids. The ends were cut back, 4 bases at V and 2 bases at J, with 15 bases in the middle.

The sequence derives from a person aged 18 to 65 who received the Ad26.COV2.S COVID-19 vaccine or a placebo. The sample consisted of peripheral blood, taken in a trial of Ad26.COV2.S vaccine versus placebo. This chain joins TRBV5-4 and TRBJ2-5; D remains ambiguous. The CDR3 DNA sequence: TGTGCCAGCAGCCACGTCCCGACGGAACAAGAGACCCAGTACTTC. Amino acid sequence: CASSHVPTEQETQYF.